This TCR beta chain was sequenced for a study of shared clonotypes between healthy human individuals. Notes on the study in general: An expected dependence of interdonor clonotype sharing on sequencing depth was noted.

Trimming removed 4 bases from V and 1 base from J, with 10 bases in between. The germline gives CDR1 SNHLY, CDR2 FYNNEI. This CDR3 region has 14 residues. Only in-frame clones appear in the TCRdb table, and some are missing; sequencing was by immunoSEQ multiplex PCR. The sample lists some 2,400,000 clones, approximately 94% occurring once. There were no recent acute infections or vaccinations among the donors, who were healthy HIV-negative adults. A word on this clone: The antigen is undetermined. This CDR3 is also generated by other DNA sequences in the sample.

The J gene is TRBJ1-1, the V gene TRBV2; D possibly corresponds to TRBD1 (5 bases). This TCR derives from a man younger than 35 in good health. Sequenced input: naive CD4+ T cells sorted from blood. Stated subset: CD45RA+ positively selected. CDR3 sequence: CASSAGRGNTEAFF. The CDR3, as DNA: TGTGCCAGCAGTGCGGGGCGGGGGAACACTGAAGCTTTCTTT.